The following is a T cell receptor beta chain sequence with its context. Germline V gene sequence: CDR1 SQVTM, CDR2 ANQGSEA. V was clipped by 7 bases and J by 8 bases; unmatched bases: 11. The CDR3 has 14 residues. The record originates from a study of blood T cells in healthy people across ages. A second PCR of 7 to 11 cycles used a sample-barcoded 5' primer and a J-beta primer mix. TCRdb used MiXCR to reprocess the 5' RACE reads, holding one entry per CDR3 protein. The data show about 580,000 distinct CDR3 sequences, with around half seen just once and around 23% held by the top ten. The TCR originated in an elderly man in good health. The chain carries TRBV29-1 and TRBJ2-1; 10 bases agree with TRBD1. The material sequenced was blood. The CDR3: CSAKRTGGIDEQFF. The CDR3 bases are TGCAGCGCCAAACGGACAGGGGGTATCGATGAGCAGTTCTTC.